This TCR beta chain stems from a study of blood T cell repertoires in COVID-19. At the level of the study: Samples of COVID-19 (acute and convalescent) were obtained from the United States, Italy and Spain.

Sequencing used immunoSEQ multiplex PCR; TCRdb keeps in-frame clones, though not all of them. The profile covers more than 300,000 clones, with approximately 90% appearing a single time and almost 4% taken by the ten largest. CDR1 MNHEY and CDR2 SVGAGI come from the germline V gene. J lost 9 bases, V lost 6 bases, and 11 bases had no gene match. The CDR3 consists of 14 residues. This sequence joins TRBV6-5 and TRBJ1-2; 9 nucleotides align to TRBD1. The sequenced material came from PBMCs or T cells enriched from blood (not recorded which). The TCR was taken from a woman in her 30s who had been exposed to COVID-19. Here the CDR3 reads CASSLGPGTGRYTF. The CDR3 nucleotides read TGTGCCAGCAGCCTGGGGCCAGGGACAGGGCGCTACACCTTC.